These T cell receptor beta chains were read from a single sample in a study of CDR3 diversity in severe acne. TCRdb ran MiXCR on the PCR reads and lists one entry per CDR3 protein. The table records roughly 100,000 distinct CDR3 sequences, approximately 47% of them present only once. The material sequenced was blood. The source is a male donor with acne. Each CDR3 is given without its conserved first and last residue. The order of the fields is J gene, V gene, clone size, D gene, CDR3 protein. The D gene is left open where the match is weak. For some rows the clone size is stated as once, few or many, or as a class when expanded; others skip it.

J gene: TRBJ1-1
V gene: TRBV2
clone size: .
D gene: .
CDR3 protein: ASTQNTEAF

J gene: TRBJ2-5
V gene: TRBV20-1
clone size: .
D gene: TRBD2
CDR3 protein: SAKTLLAGDTETQC

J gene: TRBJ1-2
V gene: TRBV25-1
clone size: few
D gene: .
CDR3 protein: ASSHAANYGYT

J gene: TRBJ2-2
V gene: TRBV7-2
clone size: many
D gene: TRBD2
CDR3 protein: ASSFVATSGRVTGELF

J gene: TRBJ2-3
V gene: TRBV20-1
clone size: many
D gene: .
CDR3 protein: SGPRMNTQY

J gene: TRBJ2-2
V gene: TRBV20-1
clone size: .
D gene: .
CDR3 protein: SASRNAGELF

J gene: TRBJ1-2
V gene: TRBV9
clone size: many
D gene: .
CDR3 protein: ASSTSLGGGNYGYT

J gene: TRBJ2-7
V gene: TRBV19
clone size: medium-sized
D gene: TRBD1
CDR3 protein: ASSPYPGGEVEQY

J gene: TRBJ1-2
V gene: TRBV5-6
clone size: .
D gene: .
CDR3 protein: ASSYFGFNYGYT

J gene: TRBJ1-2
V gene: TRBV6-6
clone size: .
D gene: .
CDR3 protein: ASISGVYYGYT

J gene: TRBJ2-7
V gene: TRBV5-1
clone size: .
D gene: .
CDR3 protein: ASSLVPGVAYEQY

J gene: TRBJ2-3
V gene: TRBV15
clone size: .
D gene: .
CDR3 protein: ATSNLQGFGTDTQY

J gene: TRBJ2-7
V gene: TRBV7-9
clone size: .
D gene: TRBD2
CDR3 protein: ASSFLAGGSEQY

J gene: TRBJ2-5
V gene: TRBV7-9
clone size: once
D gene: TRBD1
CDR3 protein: ASSLVGQGETQY

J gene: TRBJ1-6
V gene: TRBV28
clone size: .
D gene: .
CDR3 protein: ASRTVYNSPLH

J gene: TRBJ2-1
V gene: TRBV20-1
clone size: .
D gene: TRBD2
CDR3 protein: SARGLAGGREQF

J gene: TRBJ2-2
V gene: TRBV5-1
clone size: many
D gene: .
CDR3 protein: ASSLGWESGELF

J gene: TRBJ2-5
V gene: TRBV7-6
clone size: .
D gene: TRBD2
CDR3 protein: ASSTGLAGVGETQY

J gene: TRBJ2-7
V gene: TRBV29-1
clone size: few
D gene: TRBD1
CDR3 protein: SGGQGGSSYEQY

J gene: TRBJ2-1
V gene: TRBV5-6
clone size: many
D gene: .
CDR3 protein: ASSLPGQSTYNEQF

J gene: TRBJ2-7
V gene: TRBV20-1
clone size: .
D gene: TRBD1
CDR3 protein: RTPGQGKNEQY

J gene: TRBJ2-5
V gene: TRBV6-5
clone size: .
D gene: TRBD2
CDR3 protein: ASSYSGGVETQY

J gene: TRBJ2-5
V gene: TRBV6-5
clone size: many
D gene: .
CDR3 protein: ASRSGTLLETQY

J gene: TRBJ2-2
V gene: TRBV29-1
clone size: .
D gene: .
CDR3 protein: SVEDLAGELF

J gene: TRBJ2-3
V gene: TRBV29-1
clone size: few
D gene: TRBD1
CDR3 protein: SVGLQGARTDTQY

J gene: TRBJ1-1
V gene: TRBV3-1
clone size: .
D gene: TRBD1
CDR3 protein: ASSPGQGIPDTEAF

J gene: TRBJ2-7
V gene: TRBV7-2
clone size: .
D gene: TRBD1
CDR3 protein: ASSSDRGGYEQY

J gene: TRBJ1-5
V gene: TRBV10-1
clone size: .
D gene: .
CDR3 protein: ASSDAGQPQH

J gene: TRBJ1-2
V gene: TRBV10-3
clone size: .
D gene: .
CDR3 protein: AIRGLNYGYT

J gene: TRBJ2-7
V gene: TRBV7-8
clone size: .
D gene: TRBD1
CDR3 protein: ASRSRTGAYEQY

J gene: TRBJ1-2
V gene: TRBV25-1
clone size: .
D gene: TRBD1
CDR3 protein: ASQGTDNYGYT

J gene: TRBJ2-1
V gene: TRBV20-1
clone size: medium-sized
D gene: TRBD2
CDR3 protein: SAPPGGRSNNEQF

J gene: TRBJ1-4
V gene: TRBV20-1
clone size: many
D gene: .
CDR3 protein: SASGKPGQGEKLF

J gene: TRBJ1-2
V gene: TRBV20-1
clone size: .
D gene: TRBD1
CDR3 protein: SAGTGYGYT

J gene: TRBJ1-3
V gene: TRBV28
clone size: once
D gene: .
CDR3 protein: ASSLGGSGNTIY

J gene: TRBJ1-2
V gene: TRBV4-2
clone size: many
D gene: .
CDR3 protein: ASSGEGAAYGYT

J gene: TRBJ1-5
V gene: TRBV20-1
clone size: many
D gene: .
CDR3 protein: SAKTGTSSNQPQH

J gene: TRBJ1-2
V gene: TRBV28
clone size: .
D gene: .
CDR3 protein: ASSANWTNYGYT

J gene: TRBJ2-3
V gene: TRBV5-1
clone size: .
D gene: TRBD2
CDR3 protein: ASSRSGGTSTDTQY

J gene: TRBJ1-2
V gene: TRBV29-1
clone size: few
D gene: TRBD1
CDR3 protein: SALDRVDYGYT

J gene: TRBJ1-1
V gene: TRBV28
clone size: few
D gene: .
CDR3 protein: ASSLGADTEAF

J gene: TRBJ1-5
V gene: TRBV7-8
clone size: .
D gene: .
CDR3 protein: ASSLVPAGVSNQPQH

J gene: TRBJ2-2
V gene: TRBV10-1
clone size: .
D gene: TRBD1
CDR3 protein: ASGKVGQGARSNTGELF

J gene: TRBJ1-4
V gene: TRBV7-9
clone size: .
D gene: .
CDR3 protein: ASSLGLNEKLF

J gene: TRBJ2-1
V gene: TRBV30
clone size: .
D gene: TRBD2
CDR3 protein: AWSVILADNEQF

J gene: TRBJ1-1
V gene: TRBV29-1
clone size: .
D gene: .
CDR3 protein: SVEDQGGHQNTEAF

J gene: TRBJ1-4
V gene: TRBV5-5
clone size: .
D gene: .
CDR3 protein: ASGKTVLNEKLF

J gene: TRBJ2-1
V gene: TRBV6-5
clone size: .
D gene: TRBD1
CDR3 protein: ASSYPLGTGSGEQF

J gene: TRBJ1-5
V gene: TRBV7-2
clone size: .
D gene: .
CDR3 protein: ASSLEYSNQPQH

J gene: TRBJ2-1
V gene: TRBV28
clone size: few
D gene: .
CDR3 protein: ASVTNNEQF

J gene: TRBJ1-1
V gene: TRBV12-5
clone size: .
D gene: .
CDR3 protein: ASGLPPNTEAF

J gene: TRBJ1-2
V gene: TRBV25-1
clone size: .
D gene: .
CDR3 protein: ASKSGHSGYT

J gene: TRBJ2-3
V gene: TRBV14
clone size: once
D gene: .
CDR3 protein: ASSQEPGYTQY

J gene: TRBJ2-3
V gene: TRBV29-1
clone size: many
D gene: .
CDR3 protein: SVGDTDTQY

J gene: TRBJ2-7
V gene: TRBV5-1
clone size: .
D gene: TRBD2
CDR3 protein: ASSGAGGSYEQY

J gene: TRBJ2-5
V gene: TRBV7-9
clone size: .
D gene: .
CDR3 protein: ASSFLHRETQY

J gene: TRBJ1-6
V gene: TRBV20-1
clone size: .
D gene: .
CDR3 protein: SAADRFGGSPLH

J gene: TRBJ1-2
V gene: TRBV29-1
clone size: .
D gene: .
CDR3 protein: SVEGGGNYGYT

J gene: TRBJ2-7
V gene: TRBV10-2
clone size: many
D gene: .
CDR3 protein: ASSGTPGRHEQY

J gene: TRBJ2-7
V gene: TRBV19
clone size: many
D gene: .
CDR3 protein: ASSLQGGRSYEQY